This T cell receptor beta chain was recorded in a study of technical replicates of blood from several donors. The CDR3 loop spans 14 amino acids. The germline CDR1 and CDR2 sequences are MNHEY and SMNVEV (reference sequence). The germline V and J ends were trimmed by 6 bases and 2 bases, with 11 bases remaining between them. Produced via immunoSEQ multiplex PCR; TCRdb's table is partial and in-frame only. This sample has 12,000 or so clones, with 80% to 90% found just once. This clone has only a few counts. The sample comprised PBMCs. The gene calls are TRBV27 and TRBJ2-1; D ambiguous. The clonotype was recovered from a human donor in good health. The CDR3 sequence: CASSPTLTYNEQFF. CDR3 DNA: TGTGCCAGCAGCCCAACATTGACCTACAATGAGCAGTTCTTC.